This T cell receptor beta chain emerged from a study of cytomegalovirus exposure and HLA in healthy donors. A 120-subject validation cohort, separate from the approximately 700-subject first cohort, supplied the donors. As regards this clone: Its antigen remains unknown.

Assay: immunoSEQ multiplex PCR; the TCRdb copy retains only in-frame clones and omits some. The sample lists some 80,000 clones, 95% to 97% seen once, with around 1.6% in the top ten. Germline assignment: CDR1 SNHLY and CDR2 FYNNEI. This CDR3 region has 13 residues. Trimming removed 7 bases at V and 5 bases at J, with 12 bases between. Study conclusions and caveats: Most TCRs appeared rarely, but some public TCRs recurred in many donors. Reports described diagnosis of cytomegalovirus status by the classifier as highly specific and sensitive.

The source of this sequence is a man between 18 and 29 years old in good health and CMV-seropositive. Sequencing used PBMCs. This chain joins TRBV2 and TRBJ2-1; D might be TRBD1 (6 bases). DNA for the CDR3: TGTGCCAGCATGCCCGACAGGAACAATGAGCAGTTCTTC. This encodes CASMPDRNNEQFF.